Reported below is one T cell receptor (beta chain). Its matching antigen is unknown. The sample belongs to a study of lymphopenia after photon versus proton radiotherapy. Overall study findings and caveats: Survival link was tested only in deceased patients; proton benefit remains a possibility. Post-nadir TCR diversity decline inversely tracked overall survival among those who died.

TCRdb's table, derived via immunoSEQ multiplex PCR, lists solely in-frame clones and lacks some. This table has roughly 53,000 clones, 65% to 85% appearing once. This CDR3 comprises 15 residues. CDR1 is SGHRS and CDR2 is YFSETQ in the germline V gene. The trim removed 0 bases at V and 2 bases at J, leaving 1 base unmatched. The sample consisted of peripheral blood, taken from a patient treated with photon-based radiotherapy. This chain joins TRBV5-1 and TRBJ1-1; 10 nucleotides align to TRBD1. The sequence was collected from a man aged 45-60 years with gastric cancer. CDR3 sequence: CASSLGQGANTEAFF. CDR3 DNA sequence: TGCGCCAGCAGCTTGGGACAGGGGGCAAACACTGAAGCTTTCTTT.